The clone carrying this T cell receptor beta chain has ten or more counts. The antigen remains unidentified. The data derive from a study of metastatic and nonmetastatic thyroid tumors. Whole-study context: Comparative analysis of repertoires was undertaken across blood and tumor or nodule tissue obtained from malignant and benign thyroid patients. Study findings and constraints: In both blood and tumor samples, TCR beta diversity was reported significantly higher for malignant than benign nodules.

Among the patients, none had received any treatment before thyroid surgery. This CDR3 comprises 16 residues. From germline, CDR1 is LGHDT and CDR2 YNNKEL (reference sequence). Losses at the gene ends were 2 bases for V and 0 bases for J; bases not matched to a gene: 7. Original processing methods: CDR3 was compared across clinicopathological groups, and the resulting differences were used to build a distant-metastasis classifier for papillary thyroid cancer. Using MiXCR, TCRdb reanalyzed the PCR reads. TCRdb's processing, not the authors', yielded these V and J calls. The table records 20,000 to 25,000 clones, over 9% of them present only once.

Sample: blood. The chain recombines TRBV3-1 with TRBJ2-7; TRBD1 matches 7 bases. This sequence originates from a female donor with papillary thyroid cancer or a benign thyroid nodule (not recorded which). Some clones in this sample may be carry-over from other donors' samples. In DNA form, the CDR3 reads TGTGCCAGCAGCCAAACCGGGACAGCGAACTCCTACGAGCAGTACTTC. It translates to CASSQTGTANSYEQYF.